This paragraph reports one T cell receptor beta chain. What it binds is not known. TCRdb keeps only in-frame clones here, not all; method: immunoSEQ multiplex PCR. The data show 80,000 to 100,000 clones, around nine tenths seen once. This sample was included in a study of T cell responses to AZD1222 COVID-19 vaccine. Across the whole study: Second doses that came at about 4 or about 12 weeks were put together. Findings and caveats of the study: Spike-specific TCR breadth rose after two AZD1222 doses, and depth rose as well. Variant regions that are unmutated are reportedly the target of nearly half of spike-specific TCRs. Donors were chiefly white British, with a greater number of females, and clonal diversity was perhaps underestimated.

The V end was cut by 3 bases, the J end by 8 bases, with 16 bases between. The CDR3 is made up of 15 amino acids. The germline gives CDR1 SEHNR, CDR2 FQNEAQ (reference sequence). The sequences come from peripheral blood, collected on day 0 of AZD1222 vaccination. The V gene is TRBV7-9, the J gene TRBJ1-4, with D possibly matching TRBD1 (5 bases). This TCR was sampled from an adult in good health. The CDR3 DNA is TGTGCCAGCAGCTTGGGTCAGGGTGTCGGAGAAAAACTGTTTTTT. Translated, it gives CASSLGQGVGEKLFF.